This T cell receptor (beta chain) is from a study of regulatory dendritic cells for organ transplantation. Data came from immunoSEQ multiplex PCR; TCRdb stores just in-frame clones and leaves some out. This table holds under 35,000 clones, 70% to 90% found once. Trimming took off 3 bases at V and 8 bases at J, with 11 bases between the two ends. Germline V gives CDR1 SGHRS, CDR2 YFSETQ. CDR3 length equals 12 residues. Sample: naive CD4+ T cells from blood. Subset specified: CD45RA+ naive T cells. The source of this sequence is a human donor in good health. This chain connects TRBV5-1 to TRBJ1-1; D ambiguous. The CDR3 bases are TGCGCCAGCAGCTCCCCAAGGCGGGAAGCTTTCTTT. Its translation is CASSSPRREAFF.